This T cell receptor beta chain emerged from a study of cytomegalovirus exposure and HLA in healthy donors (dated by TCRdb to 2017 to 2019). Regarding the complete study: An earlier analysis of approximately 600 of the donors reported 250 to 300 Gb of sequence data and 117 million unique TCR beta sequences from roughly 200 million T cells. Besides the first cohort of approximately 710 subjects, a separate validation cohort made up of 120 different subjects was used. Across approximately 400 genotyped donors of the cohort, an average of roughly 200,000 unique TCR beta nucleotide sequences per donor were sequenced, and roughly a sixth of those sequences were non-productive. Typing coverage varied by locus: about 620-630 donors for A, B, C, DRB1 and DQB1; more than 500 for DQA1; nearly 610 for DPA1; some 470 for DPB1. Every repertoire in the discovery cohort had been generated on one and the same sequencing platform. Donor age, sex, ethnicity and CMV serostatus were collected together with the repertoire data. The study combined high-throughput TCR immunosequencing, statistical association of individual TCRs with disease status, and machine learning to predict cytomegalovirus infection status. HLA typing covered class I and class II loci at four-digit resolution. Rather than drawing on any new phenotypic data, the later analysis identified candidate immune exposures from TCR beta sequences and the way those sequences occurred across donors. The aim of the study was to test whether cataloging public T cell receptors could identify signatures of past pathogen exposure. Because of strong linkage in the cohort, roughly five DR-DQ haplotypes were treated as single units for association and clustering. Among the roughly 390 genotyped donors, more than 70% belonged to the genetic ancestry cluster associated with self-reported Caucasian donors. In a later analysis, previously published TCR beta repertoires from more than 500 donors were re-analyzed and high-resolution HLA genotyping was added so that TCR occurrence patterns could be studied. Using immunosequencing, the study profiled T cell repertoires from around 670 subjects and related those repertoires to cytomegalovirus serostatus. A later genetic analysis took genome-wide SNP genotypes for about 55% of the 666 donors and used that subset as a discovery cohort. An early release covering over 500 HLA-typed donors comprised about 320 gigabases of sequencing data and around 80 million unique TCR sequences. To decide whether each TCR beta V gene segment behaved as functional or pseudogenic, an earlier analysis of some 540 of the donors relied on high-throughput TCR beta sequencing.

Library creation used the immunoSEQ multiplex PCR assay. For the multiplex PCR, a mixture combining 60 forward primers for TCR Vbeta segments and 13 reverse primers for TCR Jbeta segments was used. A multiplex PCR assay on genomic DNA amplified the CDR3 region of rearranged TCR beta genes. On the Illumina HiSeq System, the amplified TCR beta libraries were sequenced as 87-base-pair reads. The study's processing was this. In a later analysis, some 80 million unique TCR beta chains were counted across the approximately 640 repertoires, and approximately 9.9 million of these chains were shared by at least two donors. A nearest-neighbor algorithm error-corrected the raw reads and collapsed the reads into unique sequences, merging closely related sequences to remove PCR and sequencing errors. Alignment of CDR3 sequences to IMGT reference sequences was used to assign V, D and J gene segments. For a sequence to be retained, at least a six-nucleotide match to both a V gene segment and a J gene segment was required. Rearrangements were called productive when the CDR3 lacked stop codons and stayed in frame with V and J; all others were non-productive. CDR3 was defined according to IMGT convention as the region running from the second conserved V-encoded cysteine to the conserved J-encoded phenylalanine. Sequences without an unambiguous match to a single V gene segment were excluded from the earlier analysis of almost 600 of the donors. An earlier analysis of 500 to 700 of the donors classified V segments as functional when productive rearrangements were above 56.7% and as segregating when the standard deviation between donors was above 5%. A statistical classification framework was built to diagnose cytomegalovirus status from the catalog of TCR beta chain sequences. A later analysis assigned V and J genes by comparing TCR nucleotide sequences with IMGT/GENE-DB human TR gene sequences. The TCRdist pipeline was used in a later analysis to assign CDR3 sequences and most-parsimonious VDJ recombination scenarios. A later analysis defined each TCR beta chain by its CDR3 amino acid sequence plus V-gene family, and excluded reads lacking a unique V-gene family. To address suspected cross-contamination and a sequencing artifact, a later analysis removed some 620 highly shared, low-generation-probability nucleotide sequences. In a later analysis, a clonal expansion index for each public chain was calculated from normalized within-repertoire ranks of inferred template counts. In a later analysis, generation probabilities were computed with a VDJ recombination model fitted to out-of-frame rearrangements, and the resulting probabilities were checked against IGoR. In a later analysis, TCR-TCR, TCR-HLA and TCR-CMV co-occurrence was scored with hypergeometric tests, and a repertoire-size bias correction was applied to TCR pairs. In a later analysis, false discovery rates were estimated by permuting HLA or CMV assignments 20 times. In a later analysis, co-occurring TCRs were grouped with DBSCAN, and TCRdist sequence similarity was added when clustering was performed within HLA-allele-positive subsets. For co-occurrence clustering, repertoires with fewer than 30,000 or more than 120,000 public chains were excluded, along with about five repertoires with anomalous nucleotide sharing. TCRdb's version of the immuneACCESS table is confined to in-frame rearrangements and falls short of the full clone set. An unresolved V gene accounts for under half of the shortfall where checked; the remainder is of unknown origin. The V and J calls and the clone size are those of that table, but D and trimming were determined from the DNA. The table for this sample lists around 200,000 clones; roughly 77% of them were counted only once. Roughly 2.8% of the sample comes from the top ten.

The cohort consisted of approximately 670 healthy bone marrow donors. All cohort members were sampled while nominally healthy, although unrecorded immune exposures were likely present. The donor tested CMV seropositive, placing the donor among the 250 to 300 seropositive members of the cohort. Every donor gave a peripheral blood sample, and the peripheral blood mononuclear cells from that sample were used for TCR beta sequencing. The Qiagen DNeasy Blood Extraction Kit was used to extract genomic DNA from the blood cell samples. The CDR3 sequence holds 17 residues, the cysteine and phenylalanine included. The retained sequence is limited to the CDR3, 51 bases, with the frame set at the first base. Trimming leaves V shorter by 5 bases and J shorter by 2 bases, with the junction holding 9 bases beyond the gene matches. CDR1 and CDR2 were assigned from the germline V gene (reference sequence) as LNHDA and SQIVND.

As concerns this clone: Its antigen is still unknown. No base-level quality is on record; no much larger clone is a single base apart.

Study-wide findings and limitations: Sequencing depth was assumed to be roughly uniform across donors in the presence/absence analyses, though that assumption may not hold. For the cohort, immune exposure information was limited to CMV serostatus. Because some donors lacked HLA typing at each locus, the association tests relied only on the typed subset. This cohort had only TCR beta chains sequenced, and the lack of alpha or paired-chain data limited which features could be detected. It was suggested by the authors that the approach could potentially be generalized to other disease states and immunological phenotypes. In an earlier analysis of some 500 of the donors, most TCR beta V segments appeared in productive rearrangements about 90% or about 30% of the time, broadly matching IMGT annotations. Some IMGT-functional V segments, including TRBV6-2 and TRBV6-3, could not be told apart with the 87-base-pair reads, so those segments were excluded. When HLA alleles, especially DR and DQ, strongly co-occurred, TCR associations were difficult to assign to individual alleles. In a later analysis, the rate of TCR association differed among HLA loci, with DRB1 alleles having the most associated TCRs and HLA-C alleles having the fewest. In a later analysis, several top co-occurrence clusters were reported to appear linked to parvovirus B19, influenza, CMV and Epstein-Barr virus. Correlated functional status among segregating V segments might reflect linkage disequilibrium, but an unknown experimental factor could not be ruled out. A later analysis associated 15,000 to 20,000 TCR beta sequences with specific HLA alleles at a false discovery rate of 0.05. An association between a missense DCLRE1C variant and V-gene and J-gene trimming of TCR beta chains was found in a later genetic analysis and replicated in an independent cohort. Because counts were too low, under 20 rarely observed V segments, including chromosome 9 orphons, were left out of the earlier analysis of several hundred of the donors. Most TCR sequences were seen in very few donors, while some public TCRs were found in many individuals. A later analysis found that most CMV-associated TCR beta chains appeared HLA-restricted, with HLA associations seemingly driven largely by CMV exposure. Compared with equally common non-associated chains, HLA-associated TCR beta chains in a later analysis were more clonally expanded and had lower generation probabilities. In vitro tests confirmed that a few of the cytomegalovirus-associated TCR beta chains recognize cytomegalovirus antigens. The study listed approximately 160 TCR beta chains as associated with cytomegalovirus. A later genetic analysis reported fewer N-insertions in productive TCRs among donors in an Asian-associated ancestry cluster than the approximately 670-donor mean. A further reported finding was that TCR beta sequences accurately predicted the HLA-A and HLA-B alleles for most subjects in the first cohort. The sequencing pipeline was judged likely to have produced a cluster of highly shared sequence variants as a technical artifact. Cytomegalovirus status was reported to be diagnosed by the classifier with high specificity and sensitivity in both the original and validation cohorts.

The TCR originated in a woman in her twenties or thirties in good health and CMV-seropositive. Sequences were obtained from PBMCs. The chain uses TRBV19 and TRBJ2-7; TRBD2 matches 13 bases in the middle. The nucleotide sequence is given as TGTGCCAGTAGTCTCGGGCGACTAGCGGGAGGAACCTACGAGCAGTACTTC. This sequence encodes CASSLGRLAGGTYEQYF. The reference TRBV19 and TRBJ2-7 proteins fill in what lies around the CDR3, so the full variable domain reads DGGITQSPKYLFRKEGQNVTLSCEQNLNHDAMYWYRQDPGQGLRLIYYSQIVNDFQKGDIAEGYSVSREKKESFPLTVTSAQKNPTAFYLCASSLGRLAGGTYEQYFGPGTRLTVT.